This T cell receptor (beta chain) was captured in a study of cytomegalovirus exposure and HLA in healthy donors. Broader study findings: The authors later found TCR association rates varying by HLA locus, with DRB1 most and HLA-C fewest. For TCR beta chains, V- and J-gene trimming was later linked to a missense DCLRE1C variant.

Both 60 Vbeta primers and 13 Jbeta primers went into the PCR. Sequencing used immunoSEQ multiplex PCR; TCRdb keeps in-frame clones, though not all of them. The sample contains under 250,000 clones, roughly 85% of which appear only once. CDR1 is DFQATT and CDR2 is SNEGSKA in the germline V gene (reference sequence). CDR3 size: 10 residues. In the case of this clone: What it binds is unknown. One junction end does not reproduce the germline sequence, and a read error may be involved.

This sequence was found in a girl under 10 years old in good health and CMV-seronegative. The specimen sequenced was PBMCs. The genes are TRBV20-1 and TRBJ2-7; D unclear. Here the CDR3 reads CSASDTPGAF. The DNA of the CDR3 is TGCAGTGCTAGTGATACCCCGGGTGCCTTC.